This T cell receptor (beta chain) comes out of a study of cytomegalovirus exposure and HLA in healthy donors. Study observations and caveats: CMV antigen specificity was confirmed in vitro for a few CMV-associated chains.

Points on this clone: The target antigen is unknown.

This CDR3 spans 14 amino acids. The V gene lost 0 bases and the J gene lost 5 bases, with 11 bases spanning the gap. The V gene's germline CDR1 is SGDLS and CDR2 YYNGEE. Produced via immunoSEQ multiplex PCR; TCRdb's table is partial and in-frame only. The table lists about 110,000 clones, about nine tenths of them singletons, with 1.5% to 2% in the top ten. What was sequenced was PBMCs. The source of this sequence is a woman under 30 in good health and CMV-seropositive. The chain uses TRBV9 and TRBJ1-1; D gene unclear. The CDR3 nucleotides are TGTGCCAGCAGCGTAGAAGGAGATGGGACTGAAGCTTTCTTT. It is translated as CASSVEGDGTEAFF.